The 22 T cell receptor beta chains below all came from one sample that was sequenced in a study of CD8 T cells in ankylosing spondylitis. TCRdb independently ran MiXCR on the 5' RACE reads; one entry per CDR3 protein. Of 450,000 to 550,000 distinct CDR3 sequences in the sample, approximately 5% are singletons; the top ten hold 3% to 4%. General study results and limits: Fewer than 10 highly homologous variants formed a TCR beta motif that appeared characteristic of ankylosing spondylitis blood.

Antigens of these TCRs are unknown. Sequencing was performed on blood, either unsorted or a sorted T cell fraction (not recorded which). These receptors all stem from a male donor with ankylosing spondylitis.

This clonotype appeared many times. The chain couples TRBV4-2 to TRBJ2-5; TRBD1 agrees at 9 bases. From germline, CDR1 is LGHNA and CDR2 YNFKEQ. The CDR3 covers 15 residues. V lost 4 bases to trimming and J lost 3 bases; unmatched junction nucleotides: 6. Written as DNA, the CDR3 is TGTGCCAGCAGCCGGACTCGGACAGGGGAAGAGACCCAGTACTTC. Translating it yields CASSRTRTGEETQYF.

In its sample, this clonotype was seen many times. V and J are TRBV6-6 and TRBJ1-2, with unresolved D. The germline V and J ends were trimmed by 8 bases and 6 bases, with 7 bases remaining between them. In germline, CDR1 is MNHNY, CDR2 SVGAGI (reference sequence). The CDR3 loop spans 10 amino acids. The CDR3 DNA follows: TGTGCCAGCCAAAGGGATGGCTACACCTTC. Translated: CASQRDGYTF.

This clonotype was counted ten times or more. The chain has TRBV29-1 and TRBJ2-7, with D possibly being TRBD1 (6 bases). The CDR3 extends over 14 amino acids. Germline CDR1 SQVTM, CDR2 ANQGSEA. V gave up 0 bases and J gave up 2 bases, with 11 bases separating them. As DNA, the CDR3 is TGCAGCGTTGAAGACGGGACAAGGACCTACGAGCAGTACTTC. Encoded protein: CSVEDGTRTYEQYF.

The CDR3 region is CASSYVRGPYEQYF. The CDR3 DNA reads TGTGCCAGCAGTTACGTCAGGGGCCCCTACGAGCAGTACTTC. The gene calls are TRBV6-2 or TRBV6-3 and TRBJ2-7; the D gene is possibly TRBD1 (6 bases). The CDR3 spans 14 residues. Germline assignment: CDR1 MNHEY and CDR2 SVGEGT. The ends were cut back, 2 bases at V and 2 bases at J, with 10 bases in the middle.

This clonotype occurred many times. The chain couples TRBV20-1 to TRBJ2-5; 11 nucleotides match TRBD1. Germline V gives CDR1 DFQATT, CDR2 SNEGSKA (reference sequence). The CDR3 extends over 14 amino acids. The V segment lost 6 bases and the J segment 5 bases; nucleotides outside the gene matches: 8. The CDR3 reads CSAPRTGGSETQYF. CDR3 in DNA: TGCAGTGCCCCTAGGACAGGGGGCTCGGAGACCCAGTACTTC.

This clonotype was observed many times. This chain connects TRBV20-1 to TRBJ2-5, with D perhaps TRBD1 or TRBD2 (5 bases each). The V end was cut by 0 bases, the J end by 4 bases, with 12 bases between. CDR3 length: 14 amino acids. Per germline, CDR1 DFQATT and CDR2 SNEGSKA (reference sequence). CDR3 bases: TGCAGTGCTAGAGATCTCTTAGGGACAGAGACCCAGTACTTC. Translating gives CSARDLLGTETQYF.

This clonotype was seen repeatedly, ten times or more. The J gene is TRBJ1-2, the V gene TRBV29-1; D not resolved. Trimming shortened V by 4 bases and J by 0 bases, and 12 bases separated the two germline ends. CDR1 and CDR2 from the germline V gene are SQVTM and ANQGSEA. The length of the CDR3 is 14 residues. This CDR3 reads CSVVILNPNYGYTF. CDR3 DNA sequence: TGCAGCGTTGTAATCCTAAACCCTAACTATGGCTACACCTTC.

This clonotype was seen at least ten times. CDR3 sequence reads: CASSQGDRDGKLFF. The CDR3 DNA sequence: TGCGCCAGCAGCCAAGGAGACAGGGACGGGAAACTGTTTTTT. The V and J genes are TRBV4-3 and TRBJ1-4; 7 bases align to TRBD1. This CDR3 has 14 amino acids. The junction had 7 bases not matched to a gene; V was cut back by 1 base and J by 11 bases. Germline V gene lookup returns CDR1 LGHNA and CDR2 YSLEER.

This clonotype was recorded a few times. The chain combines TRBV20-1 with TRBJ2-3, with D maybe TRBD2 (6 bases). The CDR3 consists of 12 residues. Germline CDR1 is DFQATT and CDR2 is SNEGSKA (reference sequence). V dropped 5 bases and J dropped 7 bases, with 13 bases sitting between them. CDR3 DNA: TGCAGTGCTCCCCGCGGGGCGCATACGCAGTATTTT. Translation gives CSAPRGAHTQYF.

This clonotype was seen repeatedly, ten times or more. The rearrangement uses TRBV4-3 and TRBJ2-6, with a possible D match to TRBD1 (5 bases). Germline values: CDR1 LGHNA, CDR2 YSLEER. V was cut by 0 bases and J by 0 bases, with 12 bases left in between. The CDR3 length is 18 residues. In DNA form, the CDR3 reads TGCGCCAGCAGCCAAGAGCGGAGACAGAGCTCTGGGGCCAACGTCCTGACTTTC. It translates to CASSQERRQSSGANVLTF.

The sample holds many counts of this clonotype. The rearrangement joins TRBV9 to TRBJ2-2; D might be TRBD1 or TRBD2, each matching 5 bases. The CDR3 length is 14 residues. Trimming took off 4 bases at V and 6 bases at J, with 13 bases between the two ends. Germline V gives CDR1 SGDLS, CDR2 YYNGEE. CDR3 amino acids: CASSTLRGAGELFF. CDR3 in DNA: TGTGCCAGCAGCACCCTCCGGGGCGCCGGGGAGCTGTTTTTT.

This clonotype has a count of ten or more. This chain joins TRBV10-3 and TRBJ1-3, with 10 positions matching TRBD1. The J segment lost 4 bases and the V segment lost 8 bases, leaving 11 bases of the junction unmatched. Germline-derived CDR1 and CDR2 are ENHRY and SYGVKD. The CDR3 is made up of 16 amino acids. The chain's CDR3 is CAIATPGQGTGNTIYF. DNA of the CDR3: TGTGCCATCGCGACGCCGGGACAGGGGACCGGAAACACCATATATTTT.

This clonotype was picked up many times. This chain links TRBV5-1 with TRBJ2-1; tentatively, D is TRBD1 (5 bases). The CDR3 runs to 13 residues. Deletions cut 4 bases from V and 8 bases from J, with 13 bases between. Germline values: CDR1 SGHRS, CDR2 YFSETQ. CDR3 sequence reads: CASSRTGIDEQFF. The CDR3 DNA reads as TGCGCCAGCAGCAGAACAGGAATAGATGAGCAGTTCTTC. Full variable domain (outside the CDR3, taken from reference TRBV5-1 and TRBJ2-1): KAGVTQTPRYLIKTRGQQVTLSCSPISGHRSVSWYQQTPGQGLQFLFEYFSETQRNKGNFPGRFSGRQFSNSRSEMNVSTLELGDSALYLCASSRTGIDEQFFGPGTRLTVL.

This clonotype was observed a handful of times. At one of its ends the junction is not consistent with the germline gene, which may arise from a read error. The CDR3 DNA is TGTGCTAGCAGCCCCCGGGCACGACTTCTCCAAGGGACCCAGTACTTC. Protein sequence: CASSPRARLLQGTQYF. The chain couples TRBV7-7 to TRBJ2-5, with D unclear. Germline values: CDR1 SSHAT, CDR2 FNYEAQ (reference sequence). The CDR3 sequence is 16 residues long.

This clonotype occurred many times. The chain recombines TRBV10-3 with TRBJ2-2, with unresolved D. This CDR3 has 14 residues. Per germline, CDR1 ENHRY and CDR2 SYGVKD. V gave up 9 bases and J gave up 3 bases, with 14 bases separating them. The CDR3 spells CAMAPRRDTGELFF. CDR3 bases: TGTGCCATGGCCCCACGACGGGACACCGGGGAGCTGTTTTTT.

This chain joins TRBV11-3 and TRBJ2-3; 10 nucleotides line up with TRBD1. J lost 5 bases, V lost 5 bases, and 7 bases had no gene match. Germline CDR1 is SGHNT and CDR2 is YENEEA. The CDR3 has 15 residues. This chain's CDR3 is CASSAGTGDLDTQYF. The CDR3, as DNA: TGTGCCAGCAGCGCCGGGACAGGGGACCTAGATACGCAGTATTTT.

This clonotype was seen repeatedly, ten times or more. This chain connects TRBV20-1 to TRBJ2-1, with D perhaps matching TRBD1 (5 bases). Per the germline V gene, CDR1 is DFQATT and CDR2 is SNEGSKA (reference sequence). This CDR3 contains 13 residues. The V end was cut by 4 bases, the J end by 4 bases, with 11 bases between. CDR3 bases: TGCAGTGCTAACCCGACAGCATACAATGAGCAGTTCTTC. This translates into CSANPTAYNEQFF.

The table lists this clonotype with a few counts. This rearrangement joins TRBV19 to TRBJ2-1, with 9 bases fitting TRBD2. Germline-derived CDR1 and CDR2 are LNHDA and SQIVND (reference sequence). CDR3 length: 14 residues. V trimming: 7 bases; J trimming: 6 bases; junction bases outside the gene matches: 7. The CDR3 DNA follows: TGTGCCAGTACCCGGACTAGCGTCGGCAATGAGCAGTTCTTC. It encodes CASTRTSVGNEQFF.

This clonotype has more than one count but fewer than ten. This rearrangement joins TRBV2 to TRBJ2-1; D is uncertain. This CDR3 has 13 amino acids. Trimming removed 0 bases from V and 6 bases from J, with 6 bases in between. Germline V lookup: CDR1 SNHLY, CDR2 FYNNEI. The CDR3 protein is CASSEARRNEQFF. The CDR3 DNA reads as TGTGCCAGCAGTGAAGCGCGTCGCAATGAGCAGTTCTTC.

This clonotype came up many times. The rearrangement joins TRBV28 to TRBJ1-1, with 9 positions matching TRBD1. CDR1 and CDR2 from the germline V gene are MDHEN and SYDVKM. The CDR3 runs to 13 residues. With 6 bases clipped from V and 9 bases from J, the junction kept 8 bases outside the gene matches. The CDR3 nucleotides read TGTGCCAGCAGGATACAGGGGGCAGGGAAAGCTTTCTTT. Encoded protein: CASRIQGAGKAFF.

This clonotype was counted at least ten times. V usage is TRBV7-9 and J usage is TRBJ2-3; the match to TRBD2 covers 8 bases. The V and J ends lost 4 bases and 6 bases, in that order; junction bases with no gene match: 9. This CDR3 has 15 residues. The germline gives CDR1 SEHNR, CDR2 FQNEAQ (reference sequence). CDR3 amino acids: CASSYIAGRGDTQYF. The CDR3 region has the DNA TGTGCCAGCAGCTACATAGCGGGACGGGGGGATACGCAGTATTTT.

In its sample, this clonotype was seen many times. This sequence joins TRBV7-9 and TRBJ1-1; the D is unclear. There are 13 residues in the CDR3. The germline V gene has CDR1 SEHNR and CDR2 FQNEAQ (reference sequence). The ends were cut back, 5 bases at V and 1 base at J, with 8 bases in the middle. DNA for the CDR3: TGTGCCAGCAGCCATCAGCGGAACACTGAAGCTTTCTTT. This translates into CASSHQRNTEAFF.